This entry lists 23 T cell receptor beta chains sequenced from one sample in a study of CD8 T cells in ankylosing spondylitis. MiXCR was run by TCRdb on the 5' RACE reads, yielding one entry per CDR3 protein. The sample has 250,000 to 350,000 distinct CDR3 sequences; roughly 20% are singletons. What was sequenced was blood, either unsorted or a sorted T cell fraction (not recorded which). These receptors came from a female donor with ankylosing spondylitis or in good health (not recorded which).

This clonotype was picked up a small number of times. The chain links TRBV7-2 to TRBJ2-1, with 10 positions matching TRBD2. The CDR3 spans 16 residues. Looked up from germline, CDR1 is SGHTA and CDR2 is FQGNSA. The J segment lost 7 bases and the V segment lost 5 bases, leaving 11 bases of the junction unmatched. The CDR3, as DNA: TGTGCCAGCAGCCCCAGACCTAGCGGGAGAGGAAATGAGCAGTTCTTC. Protein sequence: CASSPRPSGRGNEQFF.

CDR3 DNA: TGTGCCACCAGTGATTCCGGACTGACTGGCTACAATGAGCAGTTCTTC. Residues: CATSDSGLTGYNEQFF. The genes are TRBV24-1 and TRBJ2-1; perhaps TRBD2 as D (5 bases). Per germline, CDR1 KGHDR and CDR2 SFDVKD. Trimming stripped 2 bases from V and 3 bases from J, with 13 bases between. The CDR3 covers 16 residues.

J is TRBJ2-3 and V is TRBV7-2; maybe TRBD1 (8 bases). CDR3 length: 16 residues. Trimming took off 4 bases at V and 4 bases at J, with 18 bases between the two ends. The germline V gene has CDR1 SGHTA and CDR2 FQGNSA. CDR3 DNA sequence: TGTGCCAGCAGCTCCAACAGGGGGGGTGCGGCAGATACGCAGTATTTT. Translation: CASSSNRGGAADTQYF.

In this sample, this clonotype turned up a few times. The chain employs TRBV7-2 and TRBJ2-7, with no clear D. This CDR3 spans 15 amino acids. The V end lost 0 bases, the J end lost 0 bases, and 9 bases lay between the germline ends. Germline V gene lookup returns CDR1 SGHTA and CDR2 FQGNSA. CDR3 sequence: CASSLAGESSYEQYF. The DNA of the CDR3 is TGTGCCAGCAGCTTAGCCGGCGAAAGCTCCTACGAGCAGTACTTC.

This clonotype was seen at least ten times. This chain links TRBV15 with TRBJ1-2; D gene ambiguous. Deletions cut 0 bases from V and 4 bases from J, with 9 bases between. The CDR3 is 14 amino acids. Germline loops: CDR1 LNHNV, CDR2 YYDKDF (reference sequence). The CDR3 spells CATSRDRGAYGYTF. In nucleotides, the CDR3 is TGTGCCACCAGCAGAGATCGGGGAGCCTATGGCTACACCTTC.

In its sample, this clonotype was seen a few times. V is TRBV7-2 and J is TRBJ2-1, with 9 nucleotides matching TRBD2. CDR3 length: 15 residues. With 1 base clipped from V and 10 bases from J, the junction kept 8 bases outside the gene matches. Per the germline V gene, CDR1 is SGHTA and CDR2 is FQGNSA. DNA of the CDR3: TGTGCCAGCAGCTTAGGACAAGCGGGAGGCCGAGAGCAGTTCTTC. As protein: CASSLGQAGGREQFF.

V is TRBV4-3 and J is TRBJ2-6; TRBD1 is a possible D gene (5 bases). The V end was cut by 4 bases, the J end by 2 bases, with 12 bases between. Germline CDR1 LGHNA, CDR2 YSLEER. This CDR3 region has 16 residues. In nucleotides, the CDR3 is TGCGCCAGCAGCCCCCAGCCCAGGGCTGGGGCCAACGTCCTGACTTTC. Translation gives CASSPQPRAGANVLTF.

There are a few counts of this clonotype. The V and J genes are TRBV20-1 and TRBJ2-3; maybe TRBD2 (6 bases). Deletions cut 3 bases from V and 0 bases from J, with 16 bases between. Germline assignment: CDR1 DFQATT and CDR2 SNEGSKA (reference sequence). The CDR3 spans 16 residues. The CDR3 reads CSASTRDSPSTDTQYF. The CDR3 DNA sequence: TGCAGTGCTAGCACTCGGGACTCCCCGAGCACAGATACGCAGTATTTT.

This clonotype was recorded many times. The chain employs TRBV29-1 and TRBJ2-5; D possibly matches TRBD1 or TRBD2 (6 bases each). This CDR3 has 12 residues. V lost 7 bases, J lost 6 bases, and 15 bases lay in between. In germline, CDR1 is SQVTM, CDR2 ANQGSEA. The CDR3 reads CSARLGGQTQYF. The CDR3 DNA is TGCAGCGCGCGGCTAGGGGGGCAGACCCAGTACTTC.

In nucleotides, the CDR3 is TGTGCCAGCTCCTCGGGGCTCGAGACCCAGTACTTC. It yields the protein CASSSGLETQYF. The V call is TRBV2, the J call TRBJ2-5; D might be TRBD1 or TRBD2, each matching 5 bases. V gave up 8 bases and J gave up 5 bases, with 12 bases separating them. CDR3 length: 12 residues. The germline CDR1 and CDR2 sequences are SNHLY and FYNNEI.

This clonotype was seen a few times. The V call is TRBV19, the J call TRBJ2-1; a possible D gene is TRBD2 (7 bases). The CDR3 covers 15 residues. The V gene's germline CDR1 is LNHDA and CDR2 SQIVND (reference sequence). With 4 bases removed from V and 4 bases from J, the gap between germline ends came to 14 bases. CDR3 nucleotides: TGTGCCAGTAGTAGGGGGGGGCAGATATACAATGAGCAGTTCTTC. Residues: CASSRGGQIYNEQFF.

This clonotype was seen repeatedly, ten times or more. The chain's CDR3 is CSVDSTGELFF. The CDR3, as DNA: TGCAGCGTTGACAGCACCGGGGAGCTGTTTTTT. The genes are TRBV29-1 and TRBJ2-2; unclear D gene. Germline V lookup: CDR1 SQVTM, CDR2 ANQGSEA. The V gene lost 3 bases and the J gene lost 4 bases, with 3 bases spanning the gap. There are 11 residues in the CDR3.

This rearrangement joins TRBV2 to TRBJ2-1; 14 bases match TRBD2. CDR1 and CDR2 from the germline V gene are SNHLY and FYNNEI. V lost 7 bases to trimming and J lost 8 bases; unmatched junction nucleotides: 19. This CDR3 has 19 amino acids. The CDR3 sequence is CASMLLGTSGSKSRDEQFF. The DNA for the CDR3 is TGTGCCAGCATGCTCCTGGGGACTAGCGGGAGCAAGAGTAGGGATGAGCAGTTCTTC.

This clonotype turned up a few times. The chain links TRBV6-1 to TRBJ2-3; 12 positions match TRBD2. CDR3 length equals 16 residues. Germline V CDR1 and CDR2: MNHNS, SASEGT. V shed 7 bases, J shed 6 bases, and the junction held 11 bases outside the gene matches. The CDR3 loop is CASKELAGGTGDTQYF. CDR3 in DNA: TGTGCCAGCAAGGAACTAGCGGGAGGAACGGGGGATACGCAGTATTTT.

This clonotype was picked up a small number of times. The chain employs TRBV30 and TRBJ1-2, with D uncertain. Trimming shortened V by 2 bases and J by 4 bases, and 11 bases separated the two germline ends. This CDR3 comprises 13 residues. The germline CDR1 and CDR2 sequences are GTSNPN and SVGIG (reference sequence). The CDR3 DNA reads TGTGCCTGGAGTAGGCAGCACGTCTATGGCTACACCTTC. Its protein is CAWSRQHVYGYTF.

The chain has TRBV6-6 and TRBJ1-1; D is unclear. Deletions cut 0 bases from V and 5 bases from J, with 7 bases between. There are 13 residues in the CDR3. Germline lookup yields CDR1 MNHNY and CDR2 SVGAGI (reference sequence). The DNA for the CDR3 is TGTGCCAGCAGTTACTCGAAGGTAACTGAAGCTTTCTTT. It codes for CASSYSKVTEAFF.

This clonotype has at least ten counts. The rearrangement joins TRBV5-6 to TRBJ2-7; 8 bases match TRBD1. Germline lookup yields CDR1 SGHDT and CDR2 YYEEEE. The trim removed 3 bases at V and 9 bases at J, leaving 14 bases unmatched. The CDR3 runs to 15 residues. In nucleotides, the CDR3 is TGTGCCAGCAGCTGGCGAACGGACAGGGTTGAAGGGCAGTACTTC. Its protein product is CASSWRTDRVEGQYF.

In DNA form, the CDR3 reads TGTGCCACCGGGACAGAGACCTACGAGCAGTACTTC. Translation gives CATGTETYEQYF. This chain connects TRBV10-3 to TRBJ2-7; TRBD1 matches 7 bases. J was trimmed by 2 bases and V by 10 bases; bases with no gene match: 5. CDR1 is ENHRY, CDR2 SYGVKD, per germline. The CDR3 spans 12 residues.

This clonotype showed up just a few times. The J gene is TRBJ1-1, the V gene TRBV6-1, with D perhaps matching TRBD1 (5 bases). There are 14 residues in the CDR3. CDR1 and CDR2 from the germline V gene are MNHNS and SASEGT. V was clipped by 7 bases and J by 11 bases, with 23 bases between them. The CDR3 region has the DNA TGTGCCAGCACTAAAAACTTGGGGACCCCGAAGGCTTTCTTT. This sequence encodes CASTKNLGTPKAFF.

This clonotype was seen only a few times. This sequence joins TRBV6-1 and TRBJ2-5, with D possibly matching TRBD1 (5 bases). V dropped 8 bases and J dropped 0 bases, with 16 bases sitting between them. The CDR3 totals 15 residues. The germline gives CDR1 MNHNS, CDR2 SASEGT. Here the CDR3 reads CASGAGRANQETQYF. The CDR3 DNA reads TGTGCCAGCGGGGCTGGTAGGGCTAACCAAGAGACCCAGTACTTC.

The chain employs TRBV6-2 or TRBV6-3 and TRBJ2-7, with D possibly matching TRBD2 (6 bases). Germline assignment: CDR1 MNHEY and CDR2 SVGEGT. Trimming cost V 4 bases and J 2 bases, with 9 bases left between them. The CDR3 runs 13 residues. CDR3 in amino acids: CASSWRGTYEQYF. The CDR3 coding sequence is TGTGCCAGCAGTTGGCGGGGAACCTACGAGCAGTACTTC.

V usage is TRBV7-6 and J usage is TRBJ2-2; a possible D gene is TRBD1 (6 bases). V was trimmed by 1 base and J by 5 bases, leaving 11 bases between them. Germline values: CDR1 SGHVS, CDR2 FNYEAQ. The CDR3 has 15 amino acids. CDR3 nucleotide sequence: TGTGCCAGCAGCTTAGAAGGACAGACAACCGGGGAGCTGTTTTTT. This translates into CASSLEGQTTGELFF.

This chain links TRBV7-6 with TRBJ2-3; TRBD2 matches 7 bases. Unmatched junction bases numbered 9, after V lost 11 bases and J lost 1 base. The length of the CDR3 is 14 residues. CDR1 and CDR2 (germline): SGHVS, FNYEAQ. CDR3 coding DNA: TGTGCCGTGGTAGCGGGTTTGGGCACAGATACGCAGTATTTT. Translated, it gives CAVVAGLGTDTQYF.